These T cell receptor beta chains were read from a single sample in a study of immune evolution from preneoplasia to lung adenocarcinoma. Data came from immunoSEQ multiplex PCR; TCRdb stores just in-frame clones and leaves some out. The repertoire consists of roughly 14,000 clones, with around three quarters occurring once and the leading ten covering roughly 5%. The material sequenced was FFPE minimally invasive lung adenocarcinoma tissue. Every receptor here comes from a person aged 70 to 85 with lung adenocarcinoma. Both conserved end residues are part of each CDR3. Rows may omit the clone size; those that give it use once, few, many or a size class.

size: .; J: TRBJ2-5; V: TRBV2; CDR3: CASQAGTQYF
size: .; J: TRBJ2-3; V: TRBV11-3; CDR3: CASSLGGASTDTQYF
size: once; J: TRBJ2-1; V: TRBV7-8; CDR3: CASRPTSGRFYNEQFF
size: .; J: TRBJ2-5; V: TRBV6-1; CDR3: CASSGGGLVETQYF
size: .; J: TRBJ2-1; V: TRBV9; CDR3: CASSVEGRDADEQFF
size: .; J: TRBJ1-2; V: TRBV5-4; CDR3: CASSLWGAPDYGYTF
size: .; J: TRBJ1-4; V: TRBV5-4; CDR3: CASSQGTGNEKLFF
size: .; J: TRBJ1-5; V: TRBV6-1; CDR3: CASSLGENQPQHF
size: .; J: TRBJ2-4; V: TRBV28; CDR3: CASSFPKEGRAGAKNIQYF
size: .; J: TRBJ2-7; V: TRBV18; CDR3: CASSMGSYEQYF
size: .; J: TRBJ2-7; V: TRBV7-8; CDR3: CASSLWASYEQYF
size: few; J: TRBJ2-3; V: TRBV5-1; CDR3: CASSLSGAGENTQYF
size: .; J: TRBJ1-4; V: TRBV13; CDR3: CASSLGGDREDEKLFF
size: .; J: TRBJ1-1; V: TRBV11-3; CDR3: CASSLTQADTEAFF
size: .; J: TRBJ2-7; V: TRBV14; CDR3: CASSQDSGPYEQYF
size: once; J: TRBJ1-4; V: TRBV28; CDR3: CASKPMGVDEKLFF
size: .; J: TRBJ1-1; V: TRBV7-9; CDR3: CASSLAKDMNTEAFF
size: .; J: TRBJ2-1; V: TRBV12-5; CDR3: CASGISTRPEQFF
size: few; J: TRBJ2-1; V: TRBV7-9; CDR3: CASSSSTSGSPEQFF
size: .; J: TRBJ2-7; V: TRBV6-6; CDR3: CASSYTGTHSYEQYF
size: .; J: TRBJ1-1; V: TRBV7-9; CDR3: CASSPDGSGNTEAFF
size: .; J: TRBJ1-1; V: TRBV30; CDR3: CAWSFGTEGNTEAFF
size: .; J: TRBJ2-1; V: TRBV5-1; CDR3: CASSTGQVYNEQFF
size: .; J: TRBJ1-2; V: TRBV18; CDR3: CASSPRQGAEGYTF
size: few; J: TRBJ1-5; V: TRBV15; CDR3: CATSTWDRGDQPQHF